The sample holds a few counts of the clone carrying this T cell receptor (beta chain). The entry originates in a study of early T cells in non-severe SARS-CoV-2 infection. Germline CDR1 reads MNHEY; CDR2 reads SVGEGT. The CDR3 has 15 amino acids. Trimming pared 2 bases from V and 5 bases from J, leaving 12 bases between. TCRdb passed the 5' RACE reads through MiXCR, listing each CDR3 protein once. The table shows about 54,000 distinct CDR3 sequences, with roughly 8% occurring only once. Here the sequenced sample was whole blood, taken at baseline. This sequence was found in an adult who was a healthcare worker with PCR-confirmed SARS-CoV-2 infection or an uninfected control (not recorded which). The chain is built from TRBV6-2 or TRBV6-3 and TRBJ2-2; D ambiguous. The CDR3 DNA reads as TGTGCCAGCAGTTACCTTACGGGCGAAACCGGGGAGCTGTTTTTT. Its protein is CASSYLTGETGELFF.